Below, 12 T cell receptor beta chains from the same sample are listed, as sequenced in a study of shared clonotypes between healthy human individuals. Method: immunoSEQ multiplex PCR; TCRdb's copy keeps in-frame clones and lacks some. Seen here are over a million clones, over 95% observed once, and the top ten hold over 1%. The sequenced sample was naive CD4+ T cells sorted from blood. Subset: CD45RA+ positively selected. The source is a man aged 30-40 years in good health.

The chain combines TRBV5-5 with TRBJ2-7; D is possibly TRBD1 (6 bases). The CDR3 is made up of 18 amino acids. Trimming stripped 4 bases from V and 6 bases from J, with 29 bases between. The germline CDR1 and CDR2 sequences are SGHKS and YYEKEE (reference sequence). DNA for the CDR3: TGTGCCAGCAGCCCCCTTGACCCCCTCGGGACAACCCCTGGCGAGCAGTACTTC. As protein: CASSPLDPLGTTPGEQYF.

CDR3 in amino acids: CASSLQVDSGNTIYF. The DNA for the CDR3 is TGTGCCAGCAGCTTACAGGTGGACTCTGGAAACACCATATATTTT. The chain is built from TRBV7-2 and TRBJ1-3; D not resolved. This CDR3 has 15 amino acids. V shed 2 bases and J shed 0 bases, with 8 bases lying between them. Looked up from germline, CDR1 is SGHTA and CDR2 is FQGNSA.

V and J are TRBV12-2 and TRBJ2-4; TRBD1 is taken as the D call from the table, unchecked against the DNA. TRBV12-2 has pseudogene status. CDR3 length equals 18 residues. The DNA of the CDR3 is TGTGCAAGTCGCTTCGGACAGGGAGTTTTGGGAACCAAAAACATTCAGTACTTC. Protein sequence: CASRFGQGVLGTKNIQYF.

The chain is built from TRBV4-1 and TRBJ2-3; D is ambiguous. Germline V gene sequence: CDR1 MGHRA, CDR2 YSYEKL. CDR3 length: 14 residues. Trimming left V 4 bases short and J 4 bases short, with 12 bases between. CDR3 DNA: TGCGCCAGCAGCCCCCTTTGGCAGTCAGATACGCAGTATTTT. Encoded protein: CASSPLWQSDTQYF.

V usage is TRBV27 and J usage is TRBJ2-5; weak D call: TRBD2 (6 bases). CDR1 and CDR2 from the germline V gene are MNHEY and SMNVEV (reference sequence). This CDR3 has 14 amino acids. V was cut by 1 base and J by 5 bases, with 11 bases left in between. CDR3 sequence: CASSLYPGRETQYF. CDR3 sequence (DNA): TGTGCCAGCAGTTTATACCCAGGGAGGGAGACCCAGTACTTC.

The chain carries TRBV14 and TRBJ2-1, with TRBD1 matching 9 bases. The J segment lost 4 bases and the V segment lost 3 bases, leaving 19 bases of the junction unmatched. The CDR3 is 20 residues long. Germline-derived CDR1 and CDR2 are SGHDN and FVKESK. The CDR3 DNA follows: TGTGCCAGCAGCCATCGAGTCCGGGACAGGGTCGCCTCATCGTACAATGAGCAGTTCTTC. The encoded protein is CASSHRVRDRVASSYNEQFF.

The rearrangement uses TRBV15 and TRBJ1-2; D is ambiguous. The CDR3 is made up of 15 amino acids. V was shortened by 0 bases and J by 4 bases, with 12 bases between the two germline ends. CDR1 is LNHNV and CDR2 is YYDKDF in the germline V gene (reference sequence). The chain's CDR3 is CATSREGSGVYGYTF. As DNA, the CDR3 is TGTGCCACCAGCAGAGAGGGTTCGGGAGTCTATGGCTACACCTTC.

This clone was counted a single time. This chain connects TRBV7-9 to TRBJ2-2; 7 bases align to TRBD1. V lost 4 bases, J lost 1 base, and 12 bases stayed unmatched. The CDR3 has 18 amino acids. Germline values: CDR1 SEHNR, CDR2 FQNEAQ (reference sequence). CDR3 sequence (DNA): TGTGCCAGCAGCTCCTCGCAGGGGGACCTCGTGAACACCGGGGAGCTGTTTTTT. It specifies CASSSSQGDLVNTGELFF. The full variable domain, rest sourced from reference TRBV7-9 and TRBJ2-2, is DTGVSQNPRHKITKRGQNVTFRCDPISEHNRLYWYRQTLGQGPEFLTYFQNEAQLEKSRLLSDRFSAERPKGSFSTLEIQRTEQGDSAMYLCASSSSQGDLVNTGELFFGEGSRLTVL.

The sample holds one count of this clone. The V gene is TRBV7-2, the J gene TRBJ2-7; the match to TRBD1 covers 7 bases. Trimming cost V 4 bases and J 6 bases; bases outside gene matches: 6. Germline CDR1 SGHTA, CDR2 FQGNSA. The CDR3 covers 13 residues. CDR3 residues: CASSSTGRGEQYF. CDR3 nucleotides: TGTGCCAGCAGCTCGACAGGGAGAGGCGAGCAGTACTTC.

This clone has only one observation. The chain joins TRBV30 to TRBJ2-1; D might be TRBD1 or TRBD2, each matching 5 bases. This CDR3 region has 13 residues. Germline V lookup: CDR1 GTSNPN, CDR2 SVGIG (reference sequence). Trimming took off 0 bases at V and 8 bases at J, with 11 bases between the two ends. In nucleotides, the CDR3 is TGTGCCTGGAGTGTGGGGGTCGTGGATGAGCAGTTCTTC. This codes for CAWSVGVVDEQFF.

V is TRBV5-1 and J is TRBJ2-2, with D unresolved. This CDR3 has 13 amino acids. The germline V gene encodes CDR1 SGHRS and CDR2 YFSETQ. Trimming stripped 6 bases from V and 2 bases from J, with 8 bases between. The CDR3 loop reads CASNVDNTGELFF. CDR3 bases: TGCGCCAGCAATGTGGACAACACCGGGGAGCTGTTTTTT. Supplemented by reference TRBV5-1 and TRBJ2-2, the full variable domain reads KAGVTQTPRYLIKTRGQQVTLSCSPISGHRSVSWYQQTPGQGLQFLFEYFSETQRNKGNFPGRFSGRQFSNSRSEMNVSTLELGDSALYLCASNVDNTGELFFGEGSRLTVL.

The rearrangement joins TRBV7-9 to TRBJ2-1; D is ambiguous. Trimming stripped 6 bases from V and 7 bases from J, with 13 bases between. Looked up from germline, CDR1 is SEHNR and CDR2 is FQNEAQ (reference sequence). The CDR3 contains 13 residues. The DNA of the CDR3 is TGTGCCAGCAGTCGTCCCCCTATGAATGAGCAGTTCTTC. Its protein product is CASSRPPMNEQFF. The variable domain in full, with the rest retrieved from reference TRBV7-9 and TRBJ2-1, is DTGVSQNPRHKITKRGQNVTFRCDPISEHNRLYWYRQTLGQGPEFLTYFQNEAQLEKSRLLSDRFSAERPKGSFSTLEIQRTEQGDSAMYLCASSRPPMNEQFFGPGTRLTVL.